The present T cell receptor (beta chain) was sequenced within a study of response to subunit inactivated influenza vaccine. General study findings and limits: Seasonal influenza vaccination, on each occasion, was suggested by the authors to recruit few new T cells.

Germline V gives CDR1 ENHRY, CDR2 SYGVKD. The CDR3 extends over 15 amino acids. Trimming left V 3 bases short and J 0 bases short, with 8 bases between. TCRdb reanalysed the RT-PCR reads using MiXCR and keeps one entry per CDR3 protein. The sample includes some 850,000 distinct CDR3 sequences, about 18% seen only once; the top ten take under 13%. This clonotype came up many times. Its antigen is unidentified. The chain has TRBV10-3 and TRBJ2-2; D is uncertain. Material: PBMCs from blood, obtained more than 4 days after vaccination. This TCR was sampled from a man aged 45 to 65 who received an inactivated influenza vaccine. The CDR3 is CAISDSSANTGELFF. The CDR3 coding sequence is TGTGCCATCAGTGACTCCAGCGCGAACACCGGGGAGCTGTTTTTT.